The present T cell receptor beta chain was sequenced within a study of blood T cell repertoires in COVID-19. As for the study in general: COVID-19 samples from acute and convalescent phases originated in the United States, Italy and Spain. Nucleic acid was either cDNA or gDNA, and it came from T cells, B-cell-depleted T cells, or PBMCs.

The CDR3 loop spans 17 amino acids. Deletions cut 2 bases from V and 2 bases from J, with 16 bases between. The germline V gene encodes CDR1 ENHRY and CDR2 SYGVKD. This clone was found once. As originally analysed: Quantification of nucleated cells was approximated via reference gene primer amplification. The data were produced by immunoSEQ multiplex PCR, yet TCRdb's version contains in-frame clones alone and is incomplete. The DNA was the basis for D and trimming; V, J and clone size are from that table. The table lists roughly 73,000 clones, about 88% of them singletons. The sample comprised peripheral blood. The clonotype comes from a man aged 65-85 years with active COVID-19. This sequence joins TRBV10-3 and TRBJ2-1, with D possibly TRBD2 on 6 matching bases. As DNA, the CDR3 is TGTGCCATCAGTGAGACCCCACCTAGCGAACCCTACAATGAGCAGTTCTTC. This gives the protein CAISETPPSEPYNEQFF.